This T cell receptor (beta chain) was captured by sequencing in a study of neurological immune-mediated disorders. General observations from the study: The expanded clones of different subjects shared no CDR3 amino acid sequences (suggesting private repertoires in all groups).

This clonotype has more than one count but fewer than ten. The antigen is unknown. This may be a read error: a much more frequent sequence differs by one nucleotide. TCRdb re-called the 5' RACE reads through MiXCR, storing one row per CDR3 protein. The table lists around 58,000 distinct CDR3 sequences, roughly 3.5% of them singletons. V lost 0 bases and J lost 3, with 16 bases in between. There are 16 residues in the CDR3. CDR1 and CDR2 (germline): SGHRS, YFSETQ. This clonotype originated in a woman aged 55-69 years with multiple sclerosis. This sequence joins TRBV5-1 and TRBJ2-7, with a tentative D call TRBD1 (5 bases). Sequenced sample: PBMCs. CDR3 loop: CASSLDLSKGHYEQYF. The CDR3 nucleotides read TGCGCCAGCAGCTTGGATTTGTCCAAGGGGCACTACGAGCAGTACTTC.